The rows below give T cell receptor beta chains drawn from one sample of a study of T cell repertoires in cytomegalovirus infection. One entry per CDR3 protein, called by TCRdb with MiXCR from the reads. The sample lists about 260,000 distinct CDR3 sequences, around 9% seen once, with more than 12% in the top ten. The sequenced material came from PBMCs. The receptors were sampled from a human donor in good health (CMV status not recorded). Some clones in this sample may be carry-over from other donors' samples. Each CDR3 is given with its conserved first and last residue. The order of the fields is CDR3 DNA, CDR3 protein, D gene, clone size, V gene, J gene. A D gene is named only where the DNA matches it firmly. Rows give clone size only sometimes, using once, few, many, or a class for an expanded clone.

TGTGCCAGCAGCTTTGGACAGCGGGACCAGTACTTC	CASSFGQRDQYF	-	few	TRBV11-1	TRBJ2-5
TGCGCCAGCAGCCAAGATCGCACAGGGAGTGAAGCTTTCTTT	CASSQDRTGSEAFF	-	many	TRBV4-1	TRBJ1-1
TGTGCCAGCAGTCCTCCGATGGGGGGGTACAATGAGCAGTTCTTC	CASSPPMGGYNEQFF	TRBD2	many	TRBV12-3/TRBV12-4	TRBJ2-1
TGCGCCAGCAGCTTGGATTTGACGACCTACGAGCAGTACTTC	CASSLDLTTYEQYF	-	many	TRBV5-1	TRBJ2-7
TGCAGTGCTAGGGCGGGGGGAGGGGAGACCCAGTACTTC	CSARAGGGETQYF	TRBD2	once	TRBV20-1	TRBJ2-5
TGCAGCGTTGAAGACGCCCCAGTTACGTACTTC	CSVEDAPVTYF	-	few	TRBV29-1	TRBJ2-5
TGTGCCAGCAGCTCCGGAAAAGAGACCCAGTACTTC	CASSSGKETQYF	-	many	TRBV11-3	TRBJ2-5
TGTGCCAGCAGCTCGTGGGGGGGGGCCTTCGAGCAGTACTTC	CASSSWGGAFEQYF	-	many	TRBV7-8	TRBJ2-7
TGTGCCAGCAGTTTAGGGGTCTCAATGAGGTCTGAAGCTTTCTTT	CASSLGVSMRSEAFF	-	few	TRBV27	TRBJ1-1
TGTGCCAGCGGACAGGGGTCCGGTCAGCCCCAGCATTTT	CASGQGSGQPQHF	TRBD1	many	TRBV19	TRBJ1-5
TGTGCCAGCAGTTTAGAGGGTGGTAGCAATCAGCCCCAGCATTTT	CASSLEGGSNQPQHF	-	many	TRBV27	TRBJ1-5
TGTGCCAGCAGCTTACGTATCAGGACAGGGGAAGGGAACACTGAAGCTTTCTTT	CASSLRIRTGEGNTEAFF	TRBD1	many	TRBV7-8	TRBJ1-1
TGCAGTGCTAGCGACAGGGTCTACGAGCAGTACTTC	CSASDRVYEQYF	TRBD1	-	TRBV20-1	TRBJ2-7
TGTGCCAGCAGCTCCGGGACAGGGGTCTTCACTAATGAAAAACTGTTTTTT	CASSSGTGVFTNEKLFF	TRBD1	few	TRBV7-9	TRBJ1-4
TGTGCCAGCAGCTTAGGGACAGGGGGTGTTTGGAGCAATCAGCCCCAGCATTTT	CASSLGTGGVWSNQPQHF	TRBD1	many	TRBV7-8	TRBJ1-5
TGTGCCAGCAGTGCCAAGAGGGCGATCGGAGGCACAGATACGCAGTATTTT	CASSAKRAIGGTDTQYF	-	many	TRBV6-2/TRBV6-3	TRBJ2-3
TGTGCCAGCAGCTTACTTGGCAAAAACATTCAGTACTTC	CASSLLGKNIQYF	-	many	TRBV7-2	TRBJ2-4